Listed below are T cell receptor beta chains from one sample, sequenced in a study of blood T cell repertoires in COVID-19. This table comes from immunoSEQ multiplex PCR, and its TCRdb copy is limited to in-frame clones, with some not included. The sample records some 140,000 clones, 70% to 80% being singletons. Input material: peripheral blood. The receptors were gathered from a man aged 60 to 75 who had recovered from COVID-19. The conserved cysteine and the conserved F or W are not part of the CDR3 here.

V gene,J gene,CDR3 protein
TRBV7-3,TRBJ2-2,ASSLDGRGTGELF
TRBV19,TRBJ2-3,ASSIGTVDTQY
TRBV7-9,TRBJ2-2,ASRTNPGGPNTGELF
TRBV3-1/TRBV3-2,TRBJ2-1,ASSQEGGRGIDEQF
TRBV4-2,TRBJ1-4,ASTSGGSLSEKLF
TRBV30,TRBJ1-2,AGPGQGGYGYT
TRBV27,TRBJ2-3,ASSPPPGLVAADTQY
TRBV2,TRBJ2-3,AGRLGADTQY
TRBV5-1,TRBJ2-5,ASSMGQGEETQY
TRBV6-5,TRBJ1-3,ASNQGQANTIY
TRBV2,TRBJ1-2,ASSGDRGADFFYGYT
TRBV7-6,TRBJ2-5,ASSLGLAGASRETQY
TRBV6-5,TRBJ1-3,ASSYPRQVSGNTIY
TRBV6-5,TRBJ1-2,ASSYSITGGAEGYT
TRBV7-9,TRBJ1-4,ASSWGDQSEKLF
TRBV11-1,TRBJ2-1,ASSSVRGNSYNEQF
TRBV25-1,TRBJ1-3,ASSSVGNTIY
TRBV6-1,TRBJ2-7,ASSEADSGGLYEQY
TRBV7-2,TRBJ2-5,ASSSRTLLQETQY
TRBV29-1,TRBJ1-1,SVEKWGRITEAF
TRBV3-1/TRBV3-2,TRBJ2-1,ASSHTGGAEQF
TRBV28,TRBJ1-5,ASSFPQRWPQH
TRBV7-2,TRBJ1-2,ASSPGQGALR
TRBV30,TRBJ1-1,AWTPEVGVTEAF
TRBV4-1,TRBJ1-4,ASSQDPGAGGEKLF
TRBV24-1,TRBJ2-3,ATSDSSGRSTDTQY
TRBV9,TRBJ2-5,ASSKRTGNQETQY
TRBV27,TRBJ2-5,ASSLGDRAGETQY
TRBV9,TRBJ2-1,ASSVAGTSGGPSSYNEQF
TRBV2,TRBJ1-2,ASSEYGEGYT
TRBV7-2,TRBJ1-6,ASSLTSDTSTSPLH
TRBV27,TRBJ2-7,ASSFGGPPGEYEQY
TRBV5-6,TRBJ2-3,ASSSPPMGGTDTQY
TRBV5-1,TRBJ1-2,ASSTLGVDGYT
TRBV28,TRBJ2-3,ASSSLGPQGTDTQY
TRBV7-2,TRBJ1-1,ASSLVGPPGTEAF
TRBV11-2,TRBJ1-3,ASSPSYSGNTIY
TRBV4-1,TRBJ1-2,ASSQAQGGNGGYT
TRBV12-3/TRBV12-4,TRBJ1-1,ASSPTGNTEAF
TRBV6-5,TRBJ1-1,ATEQGENTEAF
TRBV5-5,TRBJ1-1,ASSLYDRGRTEAF
TRBV7-2,TRBJ1-1,ASSLVAGGHTEAF
TRBV9,TRBJ2-5,ASSVVGAEGETQY
TRBV13,TRBJ2-3,ASSAPWVAGTTDTQY
TRBV5-1,TRBJ2-2,ASSLGATNTGELF
TRBV27,TRBJ2-1,ASRSRGAQEQF
TRBV6-5,TRBJ2-1,ASSTRTGMRNEQF
TRBV6-5,TRBJ1-1,ASRTGNTEAF
TRBV7-2,TRBJ2-7,ASSSLRDRSSYEQY
TRBV6-5,TRBJ2-3,ASSRDRVTDTQY
TRBV7-7,TRBJ2-7,ASSRDSEGEQY
TRBV6-5,TRBJ2-1,ASSPQAGGEQF